The 7 T cell receptor beta chains below were found in one sample sequenced in a study of shared clonotypes between healthy human individuals. TCRdb keeps only in-frame clones here, not all; method: immunoSEQ multiplex PCR. The table includes roughly 2,000,000 clones, 90% to 95% detected once. Naive CD8 cells were CD45RO-negative, positively selected for CCR7, excluding terminally differentiated effector memory CD45RA+ cells. The sequenced sample consisted of naive CD8+ T cells from PBMCs. The origin of the receptors is a young man in good health. Some clones in this sample may be carry-over from other donors' samples.

This chain connects TRBV7-2 to TRBJ1-3; no firm D call. With 5 bases removed from V and 3 bases from J, the gap between germline ends came to 14 bases. CDR3 length equals 15 residues. Germline V gene sequence: CDR1 SGHTA, CDR2 FQGNSA. This CDR3 reads CASSPRWRGGNTIYF. DNA for the CDR3: TGTGCCAGCAGCCCCCGGTGGAGAGGTGGAAACACCATATATTTT.

This clone has more than one count but fewer than ten. This rearrangement joins TRBV13 to TRBJ2-7; no reliable D call. V shed 5 bases and J shed 6 bases, with 11 bases lying between them. The germline V gene encodes CDR1 PRHDT and CDR2 FYEKMQ (reference sequence). The CDR3 length is 12 residues. CDR3 loop: CASSASVSEQYF. In nucleotides, the CDR3 is TGTGCCAGCAGCGCTTCTGTATCCGAGCAGTACTTC.

This chain uses TRBV19 with TRBJ2-1; 8 nucleotides agree with TRBD2. The CDR3 is 15 amino acids. CDR1 and CDR2 from the germline V gene are LNHDA and SQIVND (reference sequence). V lost 5 bases, J lost 1 base, and 4 bases stayed unmatched. CDR3 sequence: CASSLLAASYNEQFF. DNA of the CDR3: TGTGCCAGTAGTTTACTAGCGGCATCCTACAATGAGCAGTTCTTC.

The V gene is TRBV27, the J gene TRBJ2-7; maybe TRBD1 (6 bases). V lost 4 bases, J lost 3 bases, and 19 bases lay in between. This CDR3 region has 16 residues. Germline values: CDR1 MNHEY, CDR2 SMNVEV (reference sequence). The DNA of the CDR3 is TGTGCCAGCAGTTGGGCTGCGGACAGCCGGTTCTACGAGCAGTACTTC. It specifies CASSWAADSRFYEQYF.

This chain links TRBV28 with TRBJ2-1; D gene ambiguous. Germline V gives CDR1 MDHEN, CDR2 SYDVKM. The CDR3 loop spans 18 amino acids. V lost 2 bases and J lost 2, with 19 bases in between. Here the CDR3 reads CASSLPLFSRTTYNEQFF. In nucleotides, the CDR3 is TGTGCCAGCAGTTTACCTCTTTTTAGCCGTACAACCTACAATGAGCAGTTCTTC. The variable domain in full, with the rest retrieved from reference TRBV28 and TRBJ2-1, is DVKVTQSSRYLVKRTGEKVFLECVQDMDHENMFWYRQDPGLGLRLIYFSYDVKMKEKGDIPEGYSVSREKKERFSLILESASTNQTSMYLCASSLPLFSRTTYNEQFFGPGTRLTVL.

The chain joins TRBV29-1 to TRBJ2-1; D gene ambiguous. V dropped 4 bases and J dropped 7 bases, with 11 bases sitting between them. CDR1 SQVTM and CDR2 ANQGSEA come from the germline V gene. The CDR3 runs to 12 residues. The CDR3: CSVAYPLNEQFF. The CDR3 DNA is TGCAGCGTTGCGTACCCTCTTAATGAGCAGTTCTTC.

The chain links TRBV28 to TRBJ2-5; 8 bases match TRBD1. Germline V gene sequence: CDR1 MDHEN, CDR2 SYDVKM. With V trimmed by 3 bases and J by 7 bases, 10 bases remained unmatched. The CDR3 is made up of 15 amino acids. DNA for the CDR3: TGTGCCAGCAGTTTTGGGTCCAGGGGGCGCGGGACCCAGTACTTC. The encoded protein is CASSFGSRGRGTQYF.